The clone carrying this T cell receptor beta chain was counted only a few times. The CDR3 runs 16 residues. The germline gives CDR1 KGHDR, CDR2 SFDVKD. The V end was cut by 4 bases, the J end by 4 bases, with 18 bases between. The source material, RNA transcripts, was used to amplify TCR beta CDR3 regions. TCR CDR3 underwent first-round RT-PCR with the HTBI primer set. MiXCR was run by TCRdb on the multiplex PCR reads, yielding one entry per CDR3 protein. The sample yields approximately 510,000 distinct CDR3 sequences, less than 25% seen once. An absence of ophthalmopathy progression within 18 months meant stable Graves' hyperthyroidism. The hyperthyroidism patients had all been newly diagnosed, and their disease duration was under 2 months. Their ages ranged from 18 to 65 years. This entry is derived from a study of T cells in Graves' hyperthyroidism and ophthalmopathy.

Sequenced input: blood. The receptor's source is a man younger than 35 with Graves' hyperthyroidism. The chain carries TRBV24-1 and TRBJ1-2; tentative D call: TRBD1 (5 bases). In nucleotides, the CDR3 is TGTGCCACCAGTGACAGGGACCGACACGATACCTATGGCTACACCTTC. The encoded protein is CATSDRDRHDTYGYTF.